This TCR beta chain was identified in a study of blood T cell repertoires in COVID-19. Study background: Whether acute or convalescent, the COVID-19 samples came from the United States, Italy and Spain. T cells, B-cell-depleted T cells, or PBMCs supplied cDNA or gDNA.

Trimming took off 6 bases at V and 1 base at J, with 7 bases between the two ends. The CDR3 has 13 residues. CDR1 is MGHDK, CDR2 SYGVNS, per germline. Original processing notes: Amplification with reference gene primers provided the estimates of nucleated cell counts. The data were produced by immunoSEQ multiplex PCR, yet TCRdb's version contains in-frame clones alone and is incomplete. The DNA was the basis for D and trimming; V, J and clone size are from that table. Found here are about 150,000 clones, around 90% of them singletons; the top ten hold less than 5.5%. The sequenced sample was peripheral blood. This clonotype was sampled from a human donor in a cohort sampled during active COVID-19. The genes are TRBV25-1 and TRBJ1-5; D is ambiguous. CDR3 in amino acids: CASRASSNQPQHF. For the CDR3, the DNA is TGTGCCAGCAGAGCCTCAAGCAATCAGCCCCAGCATTTT. Full variable domain (outside the CDR3, taken from reference TRBV25-1 and TRBJ1-5): EADIYQTPRYLVIGTGKKITLECSQTMGHDKMYWYQQDPGMELHLIHYSYGVNSTEKGDLSSESTVSRIRTEHFPLTLESARPSHTSQYLCASRASSNQPQHFGDGTRLSIL.